This T cell receptor beta chain was found in a study of T cell changes during pregnancy in multiple sclerosis. CDR3 length: 15 amino acids. V was cut by 2 bases and J by 3 bases, with 12 bases left in between. CDR1 SGHRS and CDR2 YFSETQ come from the germline V gene. Produced via immunoSEQ multiplex PCR; TCRdb's table is partial and in-frame only. The sample has under 40,000 clones, about nine tenths seen once; the top ten hold about 0.4%. Sequenced here: CD4+ T cells from peripheral blood mononuclear cells, sampled in the third trimester of pregnancy. This clonotype was sampled from a female donor in good health, enrolled as a control in a pregnancy study. The genes are TRBV5-1 and TRBJ1-5, with D unresolved. CDR3 protein: CASSLDNGYNQPQHF. The CDR3 bases are TGCGCCAGCAGCTTAGACAATGGTTACAATCAGCCCCAGCATTTT.